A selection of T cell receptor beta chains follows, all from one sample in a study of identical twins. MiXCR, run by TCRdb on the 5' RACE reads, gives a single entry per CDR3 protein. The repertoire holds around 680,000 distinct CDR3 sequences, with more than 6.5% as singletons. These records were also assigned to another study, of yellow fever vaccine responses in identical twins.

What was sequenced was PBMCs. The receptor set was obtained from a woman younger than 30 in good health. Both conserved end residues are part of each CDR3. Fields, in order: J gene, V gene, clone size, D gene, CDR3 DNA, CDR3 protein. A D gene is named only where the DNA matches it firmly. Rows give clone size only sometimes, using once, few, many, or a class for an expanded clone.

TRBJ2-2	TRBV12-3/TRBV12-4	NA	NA	TGTGCCACTAATAGGGCGGGGAAGGAGACCGGGGAGCTGTTTTTT	CATNRAGKETGELFF
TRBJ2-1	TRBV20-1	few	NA	TGCAGTGCTAGAATCCTTGGGGTTTTATATCATGAGCAGTTCTTC	CSARILGVLYHEQFF
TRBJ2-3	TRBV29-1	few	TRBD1	TGCAGCGTTGAAGGAGGACAGGGGTCAGATACGCAGTATTTT	CSVEGGQGSDTQYF
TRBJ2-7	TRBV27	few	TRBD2	TGTGCCAGCTATACCACTAACCCGGGACTAGCGGGGGCCTACGAGCAGTACTTC	CASYTTNPGLAGAYEQYF
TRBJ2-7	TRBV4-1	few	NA	TGCGCCAGCAGCCAAGTATTAGGGTCCTACGAGCAGTACTTC	CASSQVLGSYEQYF
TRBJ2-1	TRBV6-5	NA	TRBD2	TGTGCCAGCAGTTATTGGACTAGCGGGAGCTATGAGCAGTTCTTC	CASSYWTSGSYEQFF
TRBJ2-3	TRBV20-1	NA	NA	TGCAGTGCTAGAGTTAAAGATACGCAGTATTTT	CSARVKDTQYF
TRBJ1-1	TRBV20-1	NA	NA	TGCAGTGCGAAAGACAGGAGATCTAACACTGAAGCTTTCTTT	CSAKDRRSNTEAFF
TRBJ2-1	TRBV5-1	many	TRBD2	TGCGCCAGCAGCACGGTTCTAGCGGAGGGTAATGAGCAGTTCTTC	CASSTVLAEGNEQFF
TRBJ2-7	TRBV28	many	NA	TGTGCCAGCAGCTTAAGCGGCTACGAGCAGTACTTC	CASSLSGYEQYF
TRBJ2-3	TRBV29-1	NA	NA	TGCAGCGCCTGGCCAGGGGGGACGACGCAGTATTTT	CSAWPGGTTQYF
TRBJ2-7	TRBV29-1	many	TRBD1	TGCAGCGTGCCCGGACAGGGCGGTTGGGGAGAGCAGTACTTC	CSVPGQGGWGEQYF
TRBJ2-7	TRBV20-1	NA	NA	TGCAGTGCTACTTTATTAAGGACGGCCCTCTCCTACGAGCAGTACTTC	CSATLLRTALSYEQYF
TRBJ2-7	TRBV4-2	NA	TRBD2	TGTGCCAGCAGCCAATCCCTAACTAGCGGGGCCTACGAGCAGTACTTC	CASSQSLTSGAYEQYF
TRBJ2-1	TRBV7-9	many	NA	TGTGCCAGCCTCTCGGGTGGTGGCTCCTACAATGAGCAGTTCTTC	CASLSGGGSYNEQFF
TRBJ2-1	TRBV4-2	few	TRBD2	TGTGCCAGCAGCCAATACGGGACTAGCGGGCCGCTATACAATGAGCAGTTCTTC	CASSQYGTSGPLYNEQFF
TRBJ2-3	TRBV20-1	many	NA	TGCAGTGCTAGAATCACGACCCCAGATACGCAGTATTTT	CSARITTPDTQYF
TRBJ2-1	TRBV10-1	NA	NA	TGCGCCAGCAGCGACTTGGGTATAACAGGGAACTCCTACAATGAGCAGTTCTTC	CASSDLGITGNSYNEQFF
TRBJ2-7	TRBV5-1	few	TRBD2	TGCGCCAGCAGCCATCCGGGACTAGCGGGGGCCTCCTACGAGCAGTACTTC	CASSHPGLAGASYEQYF
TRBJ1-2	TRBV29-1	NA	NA	TGCAGCGGCACGGAGGGCTATGGCTACACCTTC	CSGTEGYGYTF
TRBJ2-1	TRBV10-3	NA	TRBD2	TGTGCCATCAGCAATATAGCGGGAGGGTACAATGAGCAGTTCTTC	CAISNIAGGYNEQFF
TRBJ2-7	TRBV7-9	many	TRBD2	TGTGCCAGCAGCGGATCCGGGACTAGCGGGAGGGTGGAGTACTTC	CASSGSGTSGRVEYF